This T cell receptor (beta chain) emerged from a study of shared clonotypes between healthy human individuals. CD8 cells regarded as naive lacked CD45RO, were positively chosen for CCR7, and omitted terminally differentiated effector memory CD45RA+ cells. Trimming cost V 1 base and J 7 bases, with 7 bases left between them. The CDR3 extends over 12 amino acids. Germline CDR1 is SGHAT and CDR2 is FQNNGV. The assay was immunoSEQ multiplex PCR, and TCRdb's table has in-frame clones only and misses some. Of approximately 2,200,000 clones listed, about 92% are singletons. This clone was found once. This sequence was found in a man between 18 and 35 years old in good health. Some clones in this sample may be carry-over from other donors' samples. The gene calls are TRBV11-2 and TRBJ2-5; D gene uncertain. The sample consisted of naive CD8+ T cells from PBMCs. CDR3 in DNA: TGTGCCAGCAGCTTAGGTAGAGGGACCCAGTACTTC. Translating gives CASSLGRGTQYF.